This T cell receptor beta chain was identified in a study of blood T cell repertoires in COVID-19. Across the study: Both acute and convalescent COVID-19 samples were obtained from the United States, Italy and Spain. The cDNA or gDNA used as material had been derived from T cells, B-cell-depleted T cells, or PBMCs.

As handled by the study authors: Researchers report that nucleated cell counts were estimated from reference gene primer amplification. Repertoires were generated with immunoSEQ multiplex PCR, while TCRdb's copy carries only in-frame clones and drops some. V and J calls and clone size follow that table, whereas D and trimming were derived from the DNA. The data hold roughly 200,000 clones, with 87% observed a single time. Germline values: CDR1 SGHKS, CDR2 YYEKEE (reference sequence). This CDR3 spans 14 amino acids. V gave up 4 bases and J gave up 1 base, with 11 bases separating them. This clone has more than one count but fewer than ten.

The sequence was collected from a woman between 18 and 29 years old who had recovered from COVID-19. The chain joins TRBV5-5 to TRBJ2-5; D gene ambiguous. Sequencing was performed on peripheral blood. The CDR3 protein is CASSRSPVQETQYF. CDR3 bases: TGTGCCAGCAGCCGGAGTCCTGTCCAAGAGACCCAGTACTTC.